Following are 20 T cell receptor beta chains from one sample sequenced in a study of blood T cell repertoires in COVID-19. The protocol was immunoSEQ multiplex PCR, while the TCRdb copy is restricted to in-frame clones and leaves out a portion. Among tens of thousands of clones listed, approximately 87% were seen once. Specimen: peripheral blood. These receptors all come from a human donor in a cohort sampled during active COVID-19.

The V call is TRBV18, the J call TRBJ1-3; D is perhaps TRBD1 (5 bases). CDR1 and CDR2 (germline): KGHSH, LQKENI. The CDR3 sequence is 14 residues long. The ends were cut back, 3 bases at V and 2 bases at J, with 8 bases in the middle. CDR3: CASSPTVTGNTIYF. CDR3 bases: TGTGCCAGCTCACCGACAGTGACTGGAAACACCATATATTTT.

The DNA of the CDR3 is TGTGCCAGCAGCTTTAGCGGGGGGGGTATGTACGAGCAGTACTTC. Its translation is CASSFSGGGMYEQYF. The V and J genes are TRBV7-2 and TRBJ2-7; 11 bases match TRBD2. The CDR3 loop spans 15 amino acids. V was pared by 3 bases and J by 4 bases, with 5 bases of the junction left unmatched. The germline CDR1 and CDR2 sequences are SGHTA and FQGNSA.

The chain has TRBV7-2 and TRBJ2-7; a weak D match, TRBD2 (5 bases). Per germline, CDR1 SGHTA and CDR2 FQGNSA. V shed 3 bases and J shed 6 bases, with 15 bases lying between them. This CDR3 region has 14 residues. CDR3 protein: CASSFISDLGEQYF. The CDR3, as DNA: TGTGCCAGCAGCTTTATTTCGGACTTAGGCGAGCAGTACTTC.

This chain uses TRBV28 with TRBJ1-5, with 10 bases lining up with TRBD1. Trimming cost V 5 bases and J 2 bases; bases outside gene matches: 12. Germline V gene sequence: CDR1 MDHEN, CDR2 SYDVKM. The CDR3 extends over 18 amino acids. CDR3 residues: CASSPILSGTGGNQPQHF. CDR3 DNA sequence: TGTGCCAGCAGTCCCATACTCTCCGGGACAGGGGGCAATCAGCCCCAGCATTTT.

This chain links TRBV4-3 with TRBJ1-2; D not certain. Germline CDR1 reads LGHNA; CDR2 reads YSLEER. The V gene lost 1 base and the J gene lost 4 bases, with 7 bases spanning the gap. This CDR3 region has 13 residues. CDR3 sequence: CASSQGGGYGYTF. In nucleotides, the CDR3 is TGCGCCAGCAGCCAAGGGGGAGGCTATGGCTACACCTTC.

V usage is TRBV10-3 and J usage is TRBJ2-6; TRBD1 is a possible D gene (6 bases). CDR1 ENHRY and CDR2 SYGVKD come from the germline V gene. Trimming cost V 0 bases and J 0 bases, with 9 bases left between them. The CDR3 extends over 17 amino acids. The CDR3 sequence is CAISESGHISGANVLTF. The CDR3 DNA reads as TGTGCCATCAGTGAGTCGGGACACATCTCTGGGGCCAACGTCCTGACTTTC.

The J gene is TRBJ2-7, the V gene TRBV7-6, with D possibly matching TRBD1 (5 bases). CDR1 SGHVS and CDR2 FNYEAQ come from the germline V gene. V lost 5 bases and J lost 2, with 16 bases in between. The CDR3 runs to 15 residues. CDR3 residues: CASSQSGPRAYEQYF. The DNA for the CDR3 is TGTGCCAGCAGCCAAAGTGGGCCCAGGGCCTACGAGCAGTACTTC.

This chain's CDR3 is CASSQADRVDTEAFF. The CDR3 coding sequence is TGCGCCAGCAGCCAAGCGGACAGGGTTGACACTGAAGCTTTCTTT. The chain joins TRBV4-3 to TRBJ1-1; TRBD1 matches at 8 bases. This CDR3 is built from 15 residues. V shed 1 base, J shed 3 bases, and the junction held 4 bases outside the gene matches. Germline V gene sequence: CDR1 LGHNA, CDR2 YSLEER.

The gene calls are TRBV7-2 and TRBJ1-6; perhaps TRBD1 as D (6 bases). Looked up from germline, CDR1 is SGHTA and CDR2 is FQGNSA. There are 14 residues in the CDR3. Between the trimmed V and J ends, which lost 4 bases and 10 bases, there was a span of 14 bases. The CDR3 reads CASSSTGMTSPLHF. Written as DNA, the CDR3 is TGTGCCAGCAGCTCGACAGGAATGACATCACCCCTCCACTTT.

This rearrangement joins TRBV5-1 to TRBJ2-7; 9 bases line up with TRBD1. Trimming at V came to 5 bases and at J to 7 bases, leaving 10 bases not matched to a gene. This CDR3 contains 14 residues. From germline, CDR1 is SGHRS and CDR2 YFSETQ. The CDR3 spells CASSPDRGDGEQYF. CDR3 nucleotide sequence: TGCGCCAGCAGTCCGGACAGGGGCGATGGAGAGCAGTACTTC.

The CDR3 loop is CASSGITQGMNTEAFF. The CDR3 DNA reads as TGTGCCAGCAGCGGGATCACACAGGGCATGAACACTGAAGCTTTCTTT. The V gene is TRBV3-1 (or the pseudogene TRBV3-2), the J gene TRBJ1-1, with TRBD1 as a possible D gene (6 bases). Trimming took off 5 bases at V and 0 bases at J, with 16 bases between the two ends. CDR1 is LGHDT, CDR2 YNNKEL, per germline (reference sequence). The CDR3 sequence is 16 residues long.

This clone was seen once. V and J are TRBV5-6 and TRBJ1-2; a weak D match, TRBD1 (5 bases). The CDR3 has 15 residues. V was pared by 1 base and J by 6 bases, with 16 bases between. Germline assignment: CDR1 SGHDT and CDR2 YYEEEE. In DNA, the CDR3 is TGTGCCAGCAGCTTGTCGCTCAGGGAAAACGATGGCTACACCTTC. This translates into CASSLSLRENDGYTF.

This rearrangement joins TRBV27 to TRBJ2-1; the D gene is possibly TRBD2 (6 bases). The CDR3 is 15 amino acids. CDR1 is MNHEY and CDR2 is SMNVEV in the germline V gene (reference sequence). V gave up 5 bases and J gave up 0 bases, with 11 bases separating them. This CDR3 is CASSLSGASYNEQFF. The CDR3 DNA follows: TGTGCCAGCAGTCTTAGCGGTGCCTCCTACAATGAGCAGTTCTTC.

The chain combines TRBV5-1 with TRBJ1-6; 10 bases are shared with TRBD1. The CDR3 runs 15 residues. Germline V gene data show CDR1 as SGHRS and CDR2 as YFSETQ. The V segment lost 5 bases and the J segment 8 bases; nucleotides outside the gene matches: 7. CDR3 loop: CASRSRGTGDSPLHF. The DNA of the CDR3 is TGCGCCAGCAGGTCAAGGGGGACAGGGGATTCACCCCTCCACTTT.

The chain combines TRBV4-3 with TRBJ1-2; TRBD1 matches 8 bases. Germline V gene lookup returns CDR1 LGHNA and CDR2 YSLEER. The J segment lost 3 bases and the V segment lost 2 bases, leaving 5 bases of the junction unmatched. This CDR3 contains 15 residues. The CDR3 is CASSQFTDRDYGYTF. CDR3 coding DNA: TGCGCCAGCAGCCAATTCACGGACAGGGACTATGGCTACACCTTC.

The genes are TRBV4-1 and TRBJ2-7; 13 bases agree with TRBD2. Germline V CDR1 and CDR2: MGHRA, YSYEKL. This CDR3 has 16 residues. The V and J ends lost 4 bases and 3 bases, in that order; junction bases with no gene match: 6. CDR3 in amino acids: CASSPRGTSGDYEQYF. The CDR3 DNA is TGCGCCAGCAGCCCCCGGGGGACTAGCGGGGACTACGAGCAGTACTTC.

This clone showed up just a few times. The CDR3 protein is CASSLARTGNSPLHF. For the CDR3, the DNA is TGTGCCAGCAGCTTAGCGCGGACAGGGAATTCACCCCTCCACTTT. The V and J genes are TRBV7-6 and TRBJ1-6, with TRBD1 matching over 8 bases. V lost 0 bases, J lost 7 bases, and 2 bases stayed unmatched. In germline, CDR1 is SGHVS, CDR2 FNYEAQ. This CDR3 has 15 residues. The whole variable domain, remainder taken from reference TRBV7-6 and TRBJ1-6, is GAGVSQSPRYKVTKRGQDVALRCDPISGHVSLYWYRQALGQGPEFLTYFNYEAQQDKSGLPNDRFSAERPEGSISTLTIQRTEQRDSAMYRCASSLARTGNSPLHFGNGTRLTVT.

This chain links TRBV7-2 with TRBJ1-4; the match to TRBD1 covers 9 bases. This CDR3 contains 16 residues. Per germline, CDR1 SGHTA and CDR2 FQGNSA. The V segment lost 5 bases and the J segment 8 bases; nucleotides outside the gene matches: 12. DNA of the CDR3: TGTGCCAGCAGCCCTCAGACCGGGACAGGGAACGAAAAACTGTTTTTT. It translates to CASSPQTGTGNEKLFF.

The rearrangement joins TRBV5-4 to TRBJ2-7, with 11 bases that match TRBD2. V dropped 2 bases and J dropped 5; count of bases not matched to a gene: 3. Germline CDR1 and CDR2: SGHNT and YYREEE (reference sequence). The CDR3 extends over 14 amino acids. Here the CDR3 DNA reads TGTGCCAGCAGCTTTAGCGGGGGGGCCCACGAGCAGTACTTC. Translation gives CASSFSGGAHEQYF.

The chain recombines TRBV7-8 with TRBJ1-2; the D is unclear. Trimming removed 5 bases from V and 0 bases from J, with 16 bases in between. The length of the CDR3 is 16 residues. Germline assignment: CDR1 SGHVS and CDR2 FQNEAQ. The CDR3 sequence: CASSTSPAAANYGYTF. The CDR3 region has the DNA TGTGCCAGCAGCACCTCTCCAGCGGCAGCTAACTATGGCTACACCTTC. The complete variable domain, with remaining parts taken from reference TRBV7-8 and TRBJ1-2, reads GAGVSQSPRYKVAKRGQDVALRCDPISGHVSLFWYQQALGQGPEFLTYFQNEAQLDKSGLPSDRFFAERPEGSVSTLKIQRTQQEDSAVYLCASSTSPAAANYGYTFGSGTRLTVV.